These T cell receptor beta chains were read from a single sample in a study of T-cell reconstitution after alpha-beta-depleted transplantation in children. TCRdb called the PCR reads again in MiXCR, with one record for every CDR3 protein. The sample shows around 45,000 distinct CDR3 sequences, 50% to 55% of them seen only once. The sequenced sample was peripheral blood, obtained before TCRalphabeta/CD19-depleted stem cell transplant. These receptor sequences come from a boy under three years old with SCID, due to receive a stem cell transplant. CDR3s include the opening cysteine and the closing phenylalanine or tryptophan. The D gene is left open where the match is weak. Clone size is shown for a subset of rows, as once, few, many or a class of expanded clone.

size	V	J	D	CDR3	DNA
-	TRBV20-1	TRBJ2-5	TRBD2	CSARDFGGTYLAGGPEETQYF	TGCAGTGCTAGAGATTTTGGGGGGACGTATTTAGCGGGGGGGCCTGAAGAGACCCAGTACTTC
-	TRBV7-2	TRBJ1-5	-	CASSYRGDQPQHF	TGTGCCAGCAGTTATCGGGGGGATCAGCCCCAGCATTTT
few	TRBV27	TRBJ1-1	-	CASSPYSGRAFF	TGTGCCAGCAGTCCCTATTCGGGGAGGGCTTTCTTT
-	TRBV4-1	TRBJ2-1	-	CASSQAFYNEQFF	TGCGCCAGCAGCCAGGCGTTTTACAATGAGCAGTTCTTC
once	TRBV5-1	TRBJ2-5	-	CASSSGGPAETQYF	TGCGCCAGCAGCTCTGGCGGGCCCGCGGAGACCCAGTACTTC
-	TRBV5-1	TRBJ2-3	-	CASSGSSIGAATDTQYF	TGCGCCAGCAGCGGGTCTAGCATAGGGGCCGCCACAGATACGCAGTATTTT
-	TRBV27	TRBJ2-7	TRBD1	CASSPRQGIYPYEQYF	TGTGCCAGCAGTCCCAGACAGGGGATCTACCCCTACGAGCAGTACTTC
-	TRBV5-1	TRBJ1-1	-	CASSLGHMNTEAFF	TGCGCCAGCAGCTTGGGACACATGAACACTGAAGCTTTCTTT
few	TRBV20-1	TRBJ2-5	-	CSARGGGGLETQYF	TGCAGTGCTAGAGGTGGAGGGGGGTTAGAGACCCAGTACTTC
-	TRBV7-2	TRBJ1-4	-	CASSPTGVNEKLFF	TGTGCCAGCAGCCCAACCGGGGTAAATGAAAAACTGTTTTTT
few	TRBV7-2	TRBJ1-3	-	CASSVVGGGSGNTIYF	TGTGCCAGCTCCGTAGTGGGGGGCGGTTCTGGAAACACCATATATTTT
-	TRBV7-6	TRBJ2-2	TRBD1	CASSLGQGVPGELFF	TGTGCCAGCAGCCTGGGACAGGGGGTGCCCGGGGAGCTGTTTTTT
-	TRBV20-1	TRBJ2-3	-	CSATTDTQYF	TGCAGTGCTACCACAGATACGCAGTATTTT
-	TRBV5-1	TRBJ2-1	-	CASSLGPLPTGYNEQFF	TGCGCCAGCAGCTTGGGACCTCTCCCCACAGGGTACAATGAGCAGTTCTTC
once	TRBV20-1	TRBJ2-7	-	CSASTQGATYEQYF	TGCAGTGCTTCCACACAGGGTGCTACCTACGAGCAGTACTTC
-	TRBV20-1	TRBJ1-2	-	CSASPGGGASVLRVDGYTF	TGCAGTGCTAGCCCGGGGGGGGGCGCATCGGTTTTAAGGGTTGATGGCTACACCTTC
-	TRBV6-5	TRBJ2-3	TRBD1	CASSYSFRTGLTDTQYF	TGTGCCAGCAGTTACTCGTTCCGGACAGGCCTCACAGATACGCAGTATTTT
many	TRBV7-8	TRBJ2-1	TRBD2	CASSGSGGEQFF	TGTGCCAGCAGCGGAAGCGGGGGGGAGCAGTTCTTC
few	TRBV5-1	TRBJ2-1	-	CASSPGPVFDEQFF	TGCGCCAGCAGCCCTGGGCCAGTCTTCGATGAGCAGTTCTTC
-	TRBV25-1	TRBJ2-2	TRBD1	CASSDWTGGHTGELFF	TGTGCCAGCAGTGACTGGACAGGGGGGCACACCGGGGAGCTGTTTTTT
-	TRBV4-3	TRBJ2-7	TRBD2	CASSQEVGAGDYEQYF	TGCGCCAGCAGCCAAGAAGTAGGGGCGGGGGACTACGAGCAGTACTTC
-	TRBV6-1	TRBJ2-7	TRBD1	CASRSSGTGRIYEQYF	TGTGCCAGCAGGTCTTCTGGGACAGGGCGGATCTACGAGCAGTACTTC
once	TRBV15	TRBJ2-5	-	CATSSPAPGRQETQYF	TGTGCCACCAGCAGTCCGGCGCCGGGCCGGCAAGAGACCCAGTACTTC
-	TRBV6-5	TRBJ2-7	TRBD1	CASSYPGGYEQYF	TGTGCCAGCAGTTACCCAGGGGGCTACGAGCAGTACTTC
-	TRBV20-1	TRBJ2-3	TRBD2	CSAREGGGDNTDTQYF	TGCAGTGCTAGAGAGGGCGGGGGGGACAACACAGATACGCAGTATTTT
-	TRBV2	TRBJ2-3	-	CASSEGRVGPDTQYF	TGTGCCAGCAGTGAAGGTCGGGTTGGACCAGATACGCAGTATTTT
few	TRBV20-1	TRBJ2-3	-	CSARVAAQYTQYF	TGCAGTGCTAGGGTAGCGGCCCAATATACGCAGTATTTT
-	TRBV5-1	TRBJ2-3	TRBD1	CASSPRDRGGTDTQYF	TGCGCCAGCAGCCCCCGGGACAGGGGGGGTACAGATACGCAGTATTTT
few	TRBV20-1	TRBJ2-5	TRBD2	CSAMASSGGAGGETQYF	TGCAGTGCTATGGCCTCTAGCGGGGGGGCGGGAGGAGAGACCCAGTACTTC
-	TRBV7-8	TRBJ2-5	-	CASSTRLSGGSETQYF	TGTGCCAGCAGCACGCGACTATCGGGGGGCTCAGAGACCCAGTACTTC
-	TRBV12-3/TRBV12-4	TRBJ2-3	-	CASSSPRLARGSSDTQYF	TGTGCCAGCAGTTCCCCTCGCCTAGCGCGGGGATCTTCAGATACGCAGTATTTT
-	TRBV20-1	TRBJ1-2	-	CSARGNGYTF	TGCAGTGCTAGAGGCAACGGCTACACCTTC
many	TRBV20-1	TRBJ2-5	TRBD1	CSARDLYRGLGETQYF	TGCAGTGCTAGAGACCTTTACAGGGGGCTAGGGGAGACCCAGTACTTC
-	TRBV5-1	TRBJ2-3	-	CASSLGLTYPSTDTQYF	TGCGCCAGCAGCTTGGGCCTGACTTATCCTAGCACAGATACGCAGTATTTT
many	TRBV7-6	TRBJ2-2	-	CASSLGSGELFF	TGTGCCAGCAGCTTGGGGTCCGGGGAGCTGTTTTTT
-	TRBV5-1	TRBJ2-1	TRBD1	CASSPGTGWSNEQFF	TGCGCCAGCAGCCCTGGGACAGGGTGGAGCAATGAGCAGTTCTTC